Listed below are T cell receptor beta chains from one sample, sequenced in a study of blood T cell repertoires in COVID-19. Sequenced by immunoSEQ multiplex PCR; TCRdb stores in-frame clones only, minus some. The sample consists of 250,000 to 300,000 clones, roughly 88% of them appearing once. Sequences were obtained from PBMCs or T cells enriched from blood (not recorded which). Receptors were obtained from a woman in her forties or fifties who had recovered from COVID-19. Each CDR3 is given with its conserved first and last residue. Fields, in order: J gene, D gene, clone size, V gene, CDR3 protein, CDR3 DNA. The D gene is left open where the match is weak. The size of a clone is reported for some rows only, either as once, few or many, or as a class for expanded clones.

j_call: TRBJ1-5; d_call: TRBD1; clone_size: .; v_call: TRBV2; cdr3_aa: CASSDDTGGDQPQHF; cdr3_nt: TGTGCCAGCAGTGACGATACAGGGGGCGATCAGCCCCAGCATTTT
j_call: TRBJ2-7; d_call: TRBD1; clone_size: .; v_call: TRBV11-3; cdr3_aa: CASSQGVMSEQYF; cdr3_nt: TGTGCCAGCAGCCAGGGGGTAATGAGCGAGCAGTACTTC
j_call: TRBJ2-7; d_call: .; clone_size: .; v_call: TRBV6-6; cdr3_aa: CASSLSGAYEQYF; cdr3_nt: TGTGCCAGCAGTTTAAGCGGAGCCTACGAGCAGTACTTC
j_call: TRBJ2-7; d_call: .; clone_size: once; v_call: TRBV3-1/TRBV3-2; cdr3_aa: CASSQMDSSYYEQYF; cdr3_nt: TGTGCCAGCAGCCAGATGGACTCAAGCTACTACGAGCAGTACTTC
j_call: TRBJ2-1; d_call: .; clone_size: .; v_call: TRBV7-3; cdr3_aa: CASSLDNEQFF; cdr3_nt: TGTGCCAGCAGTCTTGACAATGAGCAGTTCTTC
j_call: TRBJ2-7; d_call: .; clone_size: .; v_call: TRBV6-5; cdr3_aa: CASSLMEAGVEQYF; cdr3_nt: TGTGCCAGCAGCTTGATGGAGGCAGGTGTCGAGCAGTACTTC
j_call: TRBJ1-2; d_call: TRBD1; clone_size: .; v_call: TRBV7-2; cdr3_aa: CASSLSADRVNSGYTF; cdr3_nt: TGTGCCAGCAGCCTCTCGGCGGACAGGGTGAATTCTGGCTACACCTTC
j_call: TRBJ2-3; d_call: TRBD2; clone_size: .; v_call: TRBV2; cdr3_aa: CASSEGSGKDTQYF; cdr3_nt: TGTGCCAGCAGTGAGGGTAGCGGGAAGGATACGCAGTATTTT
j_call: TRBJ2-1; d_call: TRBD2; clone_size: .; v_call: TRBV24-1; cdr3_aa: CATSKLAGGRHEQFF; cdr3_nt: TGTGCCACCAGTAAACTAGCGGGAGGCCGGCATGAGCAGTTCTTC
j_call: TRBJ1-1; d_call: .; clone_size: .; v_call: TRBV7-3; cdr3_aa: CASSDTVNTEAFF; cdr3_nt: TGTGCCAGCAGCGACACAGTGAACACTGAAGCTTTCTTT
j_call: TRBJ2-2; d_call: .; clone_size: .; v_call: TRBV7-3; cdr3_aa: CASSLNSGPNTGELFF; cdr3_nt: TGTGCCAGCAGCTTAAATAGCGGCCCGAACACCGGGGAGCTGTTTTTT
j_call: TRBJ2-1; d_call: .; clone_size: .; v_call: TRBV10-3; cdr3_aa: CAVSENNEQFF; cdr3_nt: TGTGCCGTTAGCGAAAACAATGAGCAGTTCTTC
j_call: TRBJ2-7; d_call: TRBD1; clone_size: once; v_call: TRBV2; cdr3_aa: CASSGTGDEQYF; cdr3_nt: TGTGCCAGCAGTGGGACAGGCGACGAGCAGTACTTC
j_call: TRBJ1-1; d_call: .; clone_size: .; v_call: TRBV19; cdr3_aa: CASTSGLSTRAFF; cdr3_nt: TGTGCCAGTACATCTGGGCTCAGTACCCGAGCTTTCTTT
j_call: TRBJ1-5; d_call: .; clone_size: .; v_call: TRBV7-6; cdr3_aa: CASSLANQPQHF; cdr3_nt: TGTGCCAGCAGCTTGGCTAATCAGCCCCAGCATTTT
j_call: TRBJ1-2; d_call: .; clone_size: once; v_call: TRBV3-1/TRBV3-2; cdr3_aa: CASSQDLAAGLYYGYTF; cdr3_nt: TGTGCCAGCAGCCAAGATCTAGCGGCAGGGCTCTACTATGGCTACACCTTC
j_call: TRBJ2-1; d_call: TRBD1; clone_size: .; v_call: TRBV9; cdr3_aa: CASSVGDGQGGIEQFF; cdr3_nt: TGTGCCAGCAGCGTAGGAGATGGACAGGGCGGTATTGAGCAGTTCTTC